The next 31 T cell receptor beta chains were all read from a single sample in a study of shared clonotypes between healthy human individuals. This table comes from immunoSEQ multiplex PCR, and its TCRdb copy is limited to in-frame clones, with some not included. The data contain about 2 million clones, roughly 94% of them singletons. Specimen: naive CD4+ T cells sorted from blood. Subset: CD45RA+ positively selected. All receptors come from a man aged 18 to 30 in good health.

This chain connects TRBV15 to TRBJ1-1, with D perhaps TRBD1 (6 bases). Trimming cost V 8 bases and J 3 bases, with 16 bases left between them. This CDR3 contains 14 residues. Germline values: CDR1 LNHNV, CDR2 YYDKDF (reference sequence). CDR3 sequence reads: CATLRDKIHTEAFF. The CDR3 coding sequence is TGTGCCACCCTCAGGGACAAGATACACACTGAAGCTTTCTTT.

The chain employs TRBV7-3 and TRBJ2-6, with D maybe TRBD1 (5 bases). The germline V gene has CDR1 SGHTA and CDR2 FQGTGA. The V end lost 5 bases, the J end lost 2 bases, and 10 bases lay between the germline ends. This CDR3 region has 15 residues. Here the CDR3 DNA reads TGTGCCAGCAGCCCCTTGACAGCTGGGGCCAACGTCCTGACTTTC. This sequence encodes CASSPLTAGANVLTF.

This sequence joins TRBV7-8 and TRBJ2-7; TRBD2 aligns across 8 bases. V lost 5 bases, J lost 3 bases, and 12 bases stayed unmatched. The CDR3 consists of 16 residues. Germline-derived CDR1 and CDR2 are SGHVS and FQNEAQ. This chain's CDR3 is CASSRGGSGFGYEQYF. For the CDR3, the DNA is TGTGCCAGCAGCCGGGGGGGTAGCGGCTTCGGCTACGAGCAGTACTTC.

As for this clone: The sample carries other DNA sequences with the same CDR3. The chain uses TRBV9 and TRBJ2-3; 8 bases fit TRBD2. This CDR3 is built from 15 residues. Looked up from germline, CDR1 is SGDLS and CDR2 is YYNGEE. After removal of 0 bases from V and 3 bases from J, the junction contained 3 bases not matched to a gene. CDR3 nucleotides: TGTGCCAGCAGCGTAGGCCCGGGGGGGACAGATACGCAGTATTTT. Encoded protein: CASSVGPGGTDTQYF.

Comments on this clone: Other DNA sequences in this sample translate to the same CDR3. This chain joins TRBV6-5 and TRBJ2-7; D is undetermined. Trimming took off 8 bases at V and 3 bases at J, with 8 bases between the two ends. CDR1 and CDR2 (germline): MNHEY, SVGAGI. The CDR3 contains 11 residues. The CDR3 region is CASGPSYEQYF. The CDR3 coding sequence is TGTGCCAGCGGACCGAGCTACGAGCAGTACTTC.

Only a few counts were recorded for this clone. The sample has other DNA sequences that encode this CDR3 too. The CDR3 nucleotides read TGTGCCAGCAGAACAGGGGGCGCAGGGCAGCCCCAGCATTTT. It yields the protein CASRTGGAGQPQHF. The chain combines TRBV6-5 with TRBJ1-5, with TRBD1 matching 9 bases. The V and J ends lost 6 bases and 7 bases, in that order; junction bases with no gene match: 7. From germline, CDR1 is MNHEY and CDR2 SVGAGI. The CDR3 totals 14 residues.

The genes are TRBV5-6 and TRBJ1-3, with 8 bases matching TRBD1. The CDR3 is 15 residues long. CDR1 and CDR2 from the germline V gene are SGHDT and YYEEEE. The V gene end was trimmed by 4 bases and the J gene end by 0 bases; junction bases not matched to a gene: 3. Written as DNA, the CDR3 is TGTGCCAGCAGCCGGGACAGGAGCTCTGGAAACACCATATATTTT. Protein: CASSRDRSSGNTIYF.

V and J are TRBV5-1 and TRBJ2-3, with D tentatively TRBD2 (5 bases). The V end lost 3 bases, the J end lost 0 bases, and 14 bases lay between the germline ends. The CDR3 sequence is 16 residues long. Germline V gives CDR1 SGHRS, CDR2 YFSETQ. CDR3 sequence (DNA): TGCGCCAGCAGCTCCCTCGGGGTCCTGAGCACAGATACGCAGTATTTT. It yields the protein CASSSLGVLSTDTQYF.

The chain couples TRBV7-9 to TRBJ2-2; 12 bases map to TRBD1. The CDR3 runs to 16 residues. Per the germline V gene, CDR1 is SEHNR and CDR2 is FQNEAQ (reference sequence). Trimming removed 3 bases from V and 5 bases from J; junction bases left unmatched: 4. In nucleotides, the CDR3 is TGTGCCAGCAGCTTGGGGACAGGGGGCGAAACCGGGGAGCTGTTTTTT. Translation: CASSLGTGGETGELFF.

V gene TRBV7-6 combines with J gene TRBJ2-2, with 10 bases fitting TRBD1. Germline CDR1 SGHVS, CDR2 FNYEAQ. V lost 1 base, J lost 7 bases, and 3 bases stayed unmatched. The CDR3 sequence is 15 residues long. The CDR3: CASSLGTGGIGELFF. CDR3 DNA sequence: TGTGCCAGCAGCTTAGGGACAGGGGGAATCGGGGAGCTGTTTTTT.

The chain uses TRBV2 and TRBJ2-3; 8 bases line up with TRBD2. The CDR3 contains 15 residues. Unmatched junction bases numbered 6, after V lost 7 bases and J lost 0 bases. CDR1 is SNHLY, CDR2 FYNNEI, per germline. The CDR3 nucleotides read TGTGCCAGCAACGCGGGGGGACGAAGCACAGATACGCAGTATTTT. Its translation is CASNAGGRSTDTQYF.

On this clone itself: Other DNA sequences in the sample encode the same CDR3. In DNA, the CDR3 is TGTGCCAGCAGCGTAGGAGGAGGGGAGCTGTTTTTT. It encodes CASSVGGGELFF. V usage is TRBV9 and J usage is TRBJ2-2; no clear D. CDR3 length equals 12 residues. Trimming removed 0 bases from V and 8 bases from J, with 5 bases in between. Looked up from germline, CDR1 is SGDLS and CDR2 is YYNGEE. The entire variable domain, with the rest obtained from reference TRBV9 and TRBJ2-2, is as follows: DSGVTQTPKHLITATGQRVTLRCSPRSGDLSVYWYQQSLDQGLQFLIQYYNGEERAKGNILERFSAQQFPDLHSELNLSSLELGDSALYFCASSVGGGELFFGEGSRLTVL.

This clone was picked up a small number of times. The genes are TRBV27 and TRBJ2-1, with D tentatively TRBD1 or TRBD2 (5 bases each). CDR1 MNHEY and CDR2 SMNVEV come from the germline V gene (reference sequence). V was trimmed by 2 bases and J by 5 bases, leaving 7 bases between them. The CDR3 length is 13 residues. CDR3 in amino acids: CASSLRGDNEQFF. For the CDR3, the DNA is TGTGCCAGCAGTTTAAGAGGGGACAATGAGCAGTTCTTC.

The CDR3 bases are TGTGCCAGCATTCCCAAGCCCGGGACGGACCTCTATGGCTACACCTTC. Protein sequence: CASIPKPGTDLYGYTF. This chain connects TRBV28 to TRBJ1-2, with TRBD1 as a possible D gene (5 bases). The CDR3 runs 16 residues. Deletions cut 7 bases from V and 4 bases from J, with 22 bases between. CDR1 is MDHEN, CDR2 SYDVKM, per germline.

CDR3 in DNA: TGCGCCAGCAGCTTGGGGGTGGCGGGCCCCCTCAATGAGCAGTTCTTC. It translates to CASSLGVAGPLNEQFF. The rearrangement links TRBV5-1 to TRBJ2-1; D is possibly TRBD2 (5 bases). V lost 0 bases to trimming and J lost 6 bases, with 16 bases between them. Germline V gene lookup returns CDR1 SGHRS and CDR2 YFSETQ. This CDR3 has 16 residues.

This sequence joins TRBV6-6 and TRBJ2-2; D possibly corresponds to TRBD1 (6 bases). Trimming shortened V by 8 bases and J by 3 bases, and 13 bases separated the two germline ends. The CDR3 is made up of 14 amino acids. The germline CDR1 and CDR2 sequences are MNHNY and SVGAGI (reference sequence). The CDR3 sequence: CASDRDKYTGELFF. The CDR3 region has the DNA TGTGCCAGCGACCGGGACAAATACACCGGGGAGCTGTTTTTT.

J is TRBJ1-3 and V is TRBV28; a weak D match, TRBD1 (5 bases). The CDR3 runs 16 residues. The V end was cut by 2 bases, the J end by 0 bases, with 11 bases between. Germline V gene sequence: CDR1 MDHEN, CDR2 SYDVKM. CDR3 sequence reads: CASSLRRQSSGNTIYF. As DNA, the CDR3 is TGTGCCAGCAGTTTAAGGAGACAGAGCTCTGGAAACACCATATATTTT.

To note about this clone: The identical CDR3 is also encoded by other nucleotide sequences in the sample. This chain uses TRBV7-9 with TRBJ1-1; TRBD1 aligns across 8 bases. This CDR3 has 15 amino acids. The germline V gene has CDR1 SEHNR and CDR2 FQNEAQ (reference sequence). Unmatched junction bases numbered 5, after V lost 5 bases and J lost 0 bases. The CDR3 DNA reads as TGTGCCAGCAGCCCCAGACAGGGGTTGAACACTGAAGCTTTCTTT. It is translated as CASSPRQGLNTEAFF.

The rearrangement uses TRBV4-3 and TRBJ1-4; 10 bases line up with TRBD1. The germline CDR1 and CDR2 sequences are LGHNA and YSLEER. The CDR3 runs to 18 residues. Trimming cost V 3 bases and J 4 bases; bases outside gene matches: 11. The CDR3 spells CASSQVTFWDRGNEKLFF. Written as DNA, the CDR3 is TGCGCCAGCAGCCAGGTCACCTTTTGGGACAGGGGTAATGAAAAACTGTTTTTT.

The chain is built from TRBV4-1 and TRBJ2-7, with a possible D match to TRBD2 (5 bases). Germline V gene data show CDR1 as MGHRA and CDR2 as YSYEKL. Trimming shortened V by 1 base and J by 4 bases, and 14 bases separated the two germline ends. This CDR3 has 15 residues. The CDR3 DNA follows: TGCGCCAGCAGCCAAGGGTCCGGGGTAGTGTACGAGCAGTACTTC. Residues: CASSQGSGVVYEQYF.

Notes on this clone: A junction boundary mismatches the germline segment, possibly from a read error. The V and J genes are TRBV7-7 and TRBJ2-7; 10 positions match TRBD2. There are 18 residues in the CDR3. From germline, CDR1 is SSHAT and CDR2 FNYEAQ (reference sequence). CDR3 region: CASSRSRTSGELPREQYF. CDR3 nucleotide sequence: TGTGCTAGCAGCCGGTCGCGGACTAGCGGCGAACTCCCACGCGAGCAGTACTTC.

The CDR3 reads CASSLTQTGSYEQYF. Written as DNA, the CDR3 is TGTGCCAGCAGCTTAACCCAGACAGGGAGCTACGAGCAGTACTTC. The chain joins TRBV11-2 to TRBJ2-7, with 7 bases identical to TRBD1. Germline V gives CDR1 SGHAT, CDR2 FQNNGV. There are 15 residues in the CDR3. The V and J ends lost 2 bases and 3 bases, in that order; junction bases with no gene match: 7. The entire variable domain, with the rest obtained from reference TRBV11-2 and TRBJ2-7, is as follows: EAGVAQSPRYKIIEKRQSVAFWCNPISGHATLYWYQQILGQGPKLLIQFQNNGVVDDSQLPKDRFSAERLKGVDSTLKIQPAKLEDSAVYLCASSLTQTGSYEQYFGPGTRLTVT.

This chain links TRBV29-1 with TRBJ2-3; D is perhaps TRBD2 (6 bases). V lost 4 bases, J lost 0 bases, and 11 bases lay in between. Germline CDR1 reads SQVTM; CDR2 reads ANQGSEA. The CDR3 totals 14 residues. As DNA, the CDR3 is TGCAGCGTTGCCCCTAGCGCGAGCACAGATACGCAGTATTTT. Its translation is CSVAPSASTDTQYF.

The chain joins TRBV2 to TRBJ1-2; D is uncertain. The CDR3 consists of 13 residues. Trimming took off 6 bases at V and 7 bases at J, with 15 bases between the two ends. CDR1 and CDR2 from the germline V gene are SNHLY and FYNNEI. The CDR3 bases are TGTGCCAGCAGGGAATGGGGTGGAGTTGGCTACACCTTC. This encodes CASREWGGVGYTF.

This chain links TRBV7-2 with TRBJ2-1; D may be TRBD1 (6 bases). V lost 5 bases to trimming and J lost 0 bases, with 20 bases between them. There are 18 residues in the CDR3. Per germline, CDR1 SGHTA and CDR2 FQGNSA. CDR3 DNA sequence: TGTGCCAGCAGCCCAGGGGTTGGGGCCATGGGCTCCTACAATGAGCAGTTCTTC. Its protein is CASSPGVGAMGSYNEQFF.

The gene calls are TRBV29-1 and TRBJ2-1; possibly TRBD1 for D (6 bases). V lost 4 bases to trimming and J lost 6 bases, with 13 bases between them. The CDR3 covers 13 residues. Germline CDR1 and CDR2: SQVTM and ANQGSEA. CDR3 amino acids: CSVVETGINEQFF. In nucleotides, the CDR3 is TGCAGCGTTGTCGAGACAGGCATCAATGAGCAGTTCTTC.

A note on this clone: Distinct nucleotide sequences in the sample also encode this CDR3. The chain couples TRBV5-1 to TRBJ2-5, with TRBD2 as a possible D gene (5 bases). V dropped 4 bases and J dropped 5 bases, with 9 bases sitting between them. Germline CDR1 reads SGHRS; CDR2 reads YFSETQ. This CDR3 has 12 amino acids. CDR3 residues: CASSLPGETQYF. The CDR3 DNA follows: TGCGCCAGCAGCCTCCCGGGGGAGACCCAGTACTTC.

The chain uses TRBV7-2 and TRBJ2-5; D uncertain. The CDR3 has 15 residues. V lost 2 bases and J 5 bases, leaving 15 bases between the germline ends. Germline V CDR1 and CDR2: SGHTA, FQGNSA. For the CDR3, the DNA is TGTGCCAGCAGCTTACAGTCCGCCGCCGGGGAGACCCAGTACTTC. Encoded protein: CASSLQSAAGETQYF.

The V and J genes are TRBV18 and TRBJ1-2; TRBD1 aligns across 8 bases. Looked up from germline, CDR1 is KGHSH and CDR2 is LQKENI. This CDR3 comprises 16 residues. V gave up 6 bases and J gave up 3 bases; unmatched junction bases: 12. CDR3 in DNA: TGTGCCAGCTCCCCCCGCCCCGGACAGGGCGACTATGGCTACACCTTC. This encodes CASSPRPGQGDYGYTF.

This sequence joins TRBV5-5 and TRBJ2-5, with a possible D match to TRBD1 (6 bases). The germline gives CDR1 SGHKS, CDR2 YYEKEE (reference sequence). This CDR3 contains 15 residues. Trimming cost V 4 bases and J 4 bases, with 17 bases left between them. CDR3 nucleotides: TGTGCCAGCAGCGAAAAACAGGGTTTGATAGAGACCCAGTACTTC. This sequence encodes CASSEKQGLIETQYF.

The chain couples TRBV18 to TRBJ2-6; TRBD1 matches at 9 bases. This CDR3 is built from 16 residues. Germline V CDR1 and CDR2: KGHSH, LQKENI. Trimming cost V 6 bases and J 2 bases; bases outside gene matches: 5. The CDR3 DNA is TGTGCCAGCTCCCGACAGGGGGGAGCTGGGGCCAACGTCCTGACTTTC. Encoded protein: CASSRQGGAGANVLTF.